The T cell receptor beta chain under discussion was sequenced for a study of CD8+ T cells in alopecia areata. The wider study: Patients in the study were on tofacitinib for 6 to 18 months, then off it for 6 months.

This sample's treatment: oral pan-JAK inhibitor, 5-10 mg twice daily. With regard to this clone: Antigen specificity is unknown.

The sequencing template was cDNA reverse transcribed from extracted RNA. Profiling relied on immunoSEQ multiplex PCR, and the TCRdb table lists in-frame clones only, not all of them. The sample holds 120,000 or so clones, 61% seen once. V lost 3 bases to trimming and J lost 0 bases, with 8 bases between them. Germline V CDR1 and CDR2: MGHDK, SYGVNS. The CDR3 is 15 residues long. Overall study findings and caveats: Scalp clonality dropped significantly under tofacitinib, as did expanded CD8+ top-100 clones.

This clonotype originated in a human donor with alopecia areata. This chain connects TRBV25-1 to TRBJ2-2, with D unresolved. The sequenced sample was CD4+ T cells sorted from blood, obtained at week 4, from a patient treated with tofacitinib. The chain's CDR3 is CASSDPTANTGELFF. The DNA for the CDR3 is TGTGCCAGCAGTGACCCCACAGCGAACACCGGGGAGCTGTTTTTT.